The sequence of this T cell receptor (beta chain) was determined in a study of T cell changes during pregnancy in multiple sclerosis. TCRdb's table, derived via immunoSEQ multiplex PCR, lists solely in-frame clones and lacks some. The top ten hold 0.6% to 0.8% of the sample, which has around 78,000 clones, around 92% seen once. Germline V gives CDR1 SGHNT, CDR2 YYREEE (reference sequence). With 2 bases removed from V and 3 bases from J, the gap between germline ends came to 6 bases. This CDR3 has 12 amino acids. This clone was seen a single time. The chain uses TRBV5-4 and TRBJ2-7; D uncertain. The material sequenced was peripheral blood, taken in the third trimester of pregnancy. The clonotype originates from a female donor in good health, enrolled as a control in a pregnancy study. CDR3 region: CASSLNSYEQYF. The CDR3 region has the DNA TGTGCCAGCAGCTTAAACAGCTACGAGCAGTACTTC.